The 4 T cell receptor beta chains in this list originate from one sample, sequenced in a study of T cells after yellow fever vaccination. TCRdb reprocessed the 5' RACE reads with MiXCR, giving one entry per CDR3 protein. The sample comprises about 120,000 distinct CDR3 sequences, 13% to 15% of which are singletons, and about 40% rests with the top ten. Sequences were derived from CD8+ T cells sorted from PBMCs, sampled 5 days after the yellow fever booster vaccination. Receptor source: a man between 18 and 35 years old who received the YFV17D yellow fever vaccine.

This clonotype was detected a few times. As DNA, the CDR3 is TGTGCCAGCAGCTTAGTCCCGGGGGGAGACACAGATACGCAGTATTTT. Its translation is CASSLVPGGDTDTQYF. J is TRBJ2-3 and V is TRBV7-2, with 7 bases matching TRBD2. This CDR3 has 16 residues. The J segment lost 2 bases and the V segment lost 1 base, leaving 6 bases of the junction unmatched. Germline CDR1 SGHTA, CDR2 FQGNSA.

This clonotype was found a few times. Written as DNA, the CDR3 is TGTGCCAGCAGCTTAGTCAACTACGAGCAGTACTTC. Translated, it gives CASSLVNYEQYF. The chain combines TRBV7-3 with TRBJ2-7; unclear D gene. From germline, CDR1 is SGHTA and CDR2 FQGTGA. This CDR3 comprises 12 residues. V gave up 2 bases and J gave up 3 bases, with 5 bases separating them.

The J gene is TRBJ2-3, the V gene TRBV10-3, with a tentative D call TRBD1 (5 bases). Trimming stripped 2 bases from V and 2 bases from J, with 8 bases between. This CDR3 has 14 amino acids. Germline V gene sequence: CDR1 ENHRY, CDR2 SYGVKD. CDR3 coding DNA: TGTGCCATCAGTGAGGGGGCTAACACAGATACGCAGTATTTT. Translated, it gives CAISEGANTDTQYF.

J is TRBJ2-2 and V is TRBV9; D may correspond to TRBD1 or TRBD2 (6 bases each). V lost 1 base to trimming and J lost 0 bases, with 10 bases between them. Germline assignment: CDR1 SGDLS and CDR2 YYNGEE. The CDR3 totals 16 residues. The DNA for the CDR3 is TGTGCCAGCAGCGTAACCGGGGGCTCGAACACCGGGGAGCTGTTTTTT. This translates into CASSVTGGSNTGELFF.